The present T cell receptor (beta chain) was sequenced within a study of CD4 T cell repertoires in COVID-19. Study-wide context: Other coronavirus spike proteins restimulated relabeled CFSE-low cells expanded with IL-2 for over 8 days. Study-wide results and caveats: Several top expanded SARS-CoV-2-reactive clonotypes were shared by two or three memory subsets. Between about 7 and 28% of SARS-CoV-2 clonotypes also appeared in SARS-CoV and/or HKU1 spike cultures.

CDR1 and CDR2 from the germline V gene are SQVTM and ANQGSEA. V shed 6 bases, J shed 4 bases, and the junction held 4 bases outside the gene matches. The CDR3 extends over 12 amino acids. To note about this clone: Its antigen remains unknown.

The memory T cells were sequenced right after ex vivo isolation, without culture. Sequencing was performed with immunoSEQ multiplex PCR; in TCRdb, only in-frame clones are kept and a portion is missing. The sample includes over 20,000 clones, 80% to 90% of them seen just once. J is TRBJ2-7 and V is TRBV29-1, with TRBD1 matching 9 bases. The TCR sequence derives from a human donor who had COVID-19. The specimen comprised central memory CD4+ T cells from blood, sampled before the COVID-19 pandemic. DNA for the CDR3: TGCAGCGTGAGGGACAGGGAGTACGAGCAGTACTTC. This sequence encodes CSVRDREYEQYF.